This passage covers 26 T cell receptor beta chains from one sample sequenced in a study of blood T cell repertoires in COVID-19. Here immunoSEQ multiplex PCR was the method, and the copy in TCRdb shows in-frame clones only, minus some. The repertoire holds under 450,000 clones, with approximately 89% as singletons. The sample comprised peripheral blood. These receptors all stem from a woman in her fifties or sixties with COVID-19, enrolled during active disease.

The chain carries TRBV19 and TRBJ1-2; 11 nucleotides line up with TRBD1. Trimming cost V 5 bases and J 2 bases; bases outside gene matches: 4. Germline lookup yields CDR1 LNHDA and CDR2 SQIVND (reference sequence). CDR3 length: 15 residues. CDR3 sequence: CASSVGQGVNYGYTF. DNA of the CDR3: TGTGCCAGTAGTGTGGGACAGGGGGTGAACTATGGCTACACCTTC.

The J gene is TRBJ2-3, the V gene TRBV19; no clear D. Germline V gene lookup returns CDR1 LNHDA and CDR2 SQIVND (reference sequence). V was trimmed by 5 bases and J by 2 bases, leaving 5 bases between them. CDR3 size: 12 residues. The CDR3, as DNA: TGTGCCAGTAGTGCGTTCACAGATACGCAGTATTTT. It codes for CASSAFTDTQYF. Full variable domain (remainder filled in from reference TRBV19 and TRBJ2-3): DGGITQSPKYLFRKEGQNVTLSCEQNLNHDAMYWYRQDPGQGLRLIYYSQIVNDFQKGDIAEGYSVSREKKESFPLTVTSAQKNPTAFYLCASSAFTDTQYFGPGTRLTVL.

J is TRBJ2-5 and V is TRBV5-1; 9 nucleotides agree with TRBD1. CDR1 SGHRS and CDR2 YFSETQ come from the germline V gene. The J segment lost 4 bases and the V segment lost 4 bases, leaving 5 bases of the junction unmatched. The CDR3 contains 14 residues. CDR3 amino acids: CASSTTGGGETQYF. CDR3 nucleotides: TGCGCCAGCAGCACTACAGGGGGCGGAGAGACCCAGTACTTC.

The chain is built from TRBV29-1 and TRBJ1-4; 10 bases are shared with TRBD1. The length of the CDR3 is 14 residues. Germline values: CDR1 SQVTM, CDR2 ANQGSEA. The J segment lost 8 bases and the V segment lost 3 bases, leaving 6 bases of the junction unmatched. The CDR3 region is CSVDLGQGDEKLFF. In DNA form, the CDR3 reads TGCAGCGTTGATTTAGGACAGGGGGACGAAAAACTGTTTTTT.

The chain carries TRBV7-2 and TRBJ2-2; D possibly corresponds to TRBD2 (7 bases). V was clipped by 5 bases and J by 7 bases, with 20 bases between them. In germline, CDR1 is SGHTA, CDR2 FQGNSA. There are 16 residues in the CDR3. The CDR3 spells CASSGIGGPRGGELFF. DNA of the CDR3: TGTGCCAGCAGCGGCATCGGGGGGCCTCGGGGCGGGGAGCTGTTTTTT.

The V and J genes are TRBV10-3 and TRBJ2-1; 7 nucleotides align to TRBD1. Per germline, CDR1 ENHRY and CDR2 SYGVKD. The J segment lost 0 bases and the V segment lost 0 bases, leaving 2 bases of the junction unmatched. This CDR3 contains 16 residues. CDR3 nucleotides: TGTGCCATCAGTGAGTCGACAGGGAGCTCCTACAATGAGCAGTTCTTC. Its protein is CAISESTGSSYNEQFF.

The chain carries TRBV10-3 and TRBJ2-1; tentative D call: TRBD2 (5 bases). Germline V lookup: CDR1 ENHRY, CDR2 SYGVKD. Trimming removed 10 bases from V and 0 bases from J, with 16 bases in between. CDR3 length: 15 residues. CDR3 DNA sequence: TGTGCCACGACCAAGGAGGCGGGCTCCTACAATGAGCAGTTCTTC. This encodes CATTKEAGSYNEQFF.

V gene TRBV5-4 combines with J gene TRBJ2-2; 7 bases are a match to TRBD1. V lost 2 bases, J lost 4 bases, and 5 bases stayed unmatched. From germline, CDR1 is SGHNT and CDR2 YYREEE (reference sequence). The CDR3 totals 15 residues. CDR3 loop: CASSFRTGLTGELFF. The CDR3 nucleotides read TGTGCCAGCAGCTTCCGGACAGGCCTCACCGGGGAGCTGTTTTTT. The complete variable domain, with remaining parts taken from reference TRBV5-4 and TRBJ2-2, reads ETGVTQSPTHLIKTRGQQVTLRCSSQSGHNTVSWYQQALGQGPQFIFQYYREEENGRGNFPPRFSGLQFPNYSSELNVNALELDDSALYLCASSFRTGLTGELFFGEGSRLTVL.

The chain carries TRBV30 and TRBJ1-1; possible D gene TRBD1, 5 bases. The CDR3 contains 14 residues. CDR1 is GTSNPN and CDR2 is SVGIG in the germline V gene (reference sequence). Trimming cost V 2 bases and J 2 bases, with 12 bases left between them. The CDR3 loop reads CAWSLGVSNTEAFF. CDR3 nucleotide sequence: TGTGCCTGGAGTTTAGGGGTTTCTAACACTGAAGCTTTCTTT.

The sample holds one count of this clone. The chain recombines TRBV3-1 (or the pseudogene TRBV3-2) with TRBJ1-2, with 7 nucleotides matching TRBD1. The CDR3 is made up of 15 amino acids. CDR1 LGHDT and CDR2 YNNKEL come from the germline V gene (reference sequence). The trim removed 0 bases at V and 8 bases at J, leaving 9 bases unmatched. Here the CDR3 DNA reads TGTGCCAGCAGCCAAGAGGGTGCCAGGGGGAAAGGCTACACCTTC. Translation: CASSQEGARGKGYTF.

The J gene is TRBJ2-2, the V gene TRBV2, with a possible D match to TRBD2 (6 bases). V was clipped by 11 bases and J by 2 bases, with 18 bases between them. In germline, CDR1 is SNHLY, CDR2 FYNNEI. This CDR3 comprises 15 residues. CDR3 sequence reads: CAGSLADTNTGELFF. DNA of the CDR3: TGTGCCGGCTCCTTAGCGGATACAAACACCGGGGAGCTGTTTTTT.

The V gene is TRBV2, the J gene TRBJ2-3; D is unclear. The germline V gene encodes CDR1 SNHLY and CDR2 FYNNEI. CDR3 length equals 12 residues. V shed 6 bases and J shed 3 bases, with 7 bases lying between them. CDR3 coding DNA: TGTGCCAGCAGGGGCCCTACAGATACGCAGTATTTT. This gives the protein CASRGPTDTQYF.

The CDR3 bases are TGTGCTAGTGGTTTGGTACTTGGCGACACCTATAATTCACCCCTCCACTTT. It codes for CASGLVLGDTYNSPLHF. The genes are TRBV12-5 and TRBJ1-6; D gene uncertain. Germline V gene lookup returns CDR1 LGHNT and CDR2 FRNRAP. The length of the CDR3 is 17 residues. Trimming took 0 bases from V and 2 from J, leaving 11 bases between them. The complete variable domain, with remaining parts taken from reference TRBV12-5 and TRBJ1-6, reads DARVTQTPRHKVTEMGQEVTMRCQPILGHNTVFWYRQTMMQGLELLAYFRNRAPLDDSGMPKDRFSAEMPDATLATLKIQPSEPRDSAVYFCASGLVLGDTYNSPLHFGNGTRLTVT.

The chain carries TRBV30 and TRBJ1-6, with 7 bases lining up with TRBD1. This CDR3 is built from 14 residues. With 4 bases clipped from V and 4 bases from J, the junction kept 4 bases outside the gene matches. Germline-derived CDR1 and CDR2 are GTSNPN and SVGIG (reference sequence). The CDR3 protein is CAWKGAQYNSPLHF. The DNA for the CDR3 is TGTGCCTGGAAGGGGGCGCAGTATAATTCACCCCTCCACTTT.

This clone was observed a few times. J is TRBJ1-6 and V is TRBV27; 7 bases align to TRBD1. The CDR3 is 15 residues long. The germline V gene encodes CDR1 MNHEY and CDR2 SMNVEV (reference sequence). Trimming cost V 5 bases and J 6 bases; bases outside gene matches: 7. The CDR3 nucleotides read TGTGCCAGCAGTATCACAGGGGTGGGTAATTCACCCCTCCACTTT. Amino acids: CASSITGVGNSPLHF.

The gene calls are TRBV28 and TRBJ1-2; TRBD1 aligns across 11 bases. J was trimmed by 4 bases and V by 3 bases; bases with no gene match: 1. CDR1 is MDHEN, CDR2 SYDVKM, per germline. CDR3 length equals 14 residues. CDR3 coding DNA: TGTGCCAGCAGTTTGGGGACAGGGGGCTATGGCTACACCTTC. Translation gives CASSLGTGGYGYTF.

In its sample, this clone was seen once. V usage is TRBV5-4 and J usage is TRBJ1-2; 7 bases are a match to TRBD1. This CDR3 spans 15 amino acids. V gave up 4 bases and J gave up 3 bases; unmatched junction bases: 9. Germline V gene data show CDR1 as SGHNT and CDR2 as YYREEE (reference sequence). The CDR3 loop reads CASSGYSRGDYGYTF. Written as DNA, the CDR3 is TGTGCCAGCAGCGGGTACAGCAGGGGGGACTATGGCTACACCTTC. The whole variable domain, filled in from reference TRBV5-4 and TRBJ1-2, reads ETGVTQSPTHLIKTRGQQVTLRCSSQSGHNTVSWYQQALGQGPQFIFQYYREEENGRGNFPPRFSGLQFPNYSSELNVNALELDDSALYLCASSGYSRGDYGYTFGSGTRLTVV.

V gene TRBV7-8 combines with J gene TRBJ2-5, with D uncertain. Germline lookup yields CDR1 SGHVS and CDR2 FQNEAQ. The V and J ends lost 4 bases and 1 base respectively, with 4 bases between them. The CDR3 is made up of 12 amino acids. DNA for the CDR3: TGTGCCAGCAGCTGGGCCCAAGAGACCCAGTACTTC. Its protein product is CASSWAQETQYF.

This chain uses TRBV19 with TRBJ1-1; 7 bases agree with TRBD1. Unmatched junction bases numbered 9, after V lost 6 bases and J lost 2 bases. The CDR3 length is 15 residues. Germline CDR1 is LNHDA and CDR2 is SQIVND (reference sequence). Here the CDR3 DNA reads TGTGCCAGTAGCCAGACAGGGTCAGAAAACACTGAAGCTTTCTTT. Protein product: CASSQTGSENTEAFF.

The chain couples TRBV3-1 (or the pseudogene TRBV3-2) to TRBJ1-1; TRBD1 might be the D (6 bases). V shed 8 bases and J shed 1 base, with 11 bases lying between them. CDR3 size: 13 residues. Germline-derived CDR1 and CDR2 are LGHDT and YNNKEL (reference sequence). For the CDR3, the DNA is TGTGCCAGCGGCACGACAGGGAACACTGAAGCTTTCTTT. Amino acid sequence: CASGTTGNTEAFF.

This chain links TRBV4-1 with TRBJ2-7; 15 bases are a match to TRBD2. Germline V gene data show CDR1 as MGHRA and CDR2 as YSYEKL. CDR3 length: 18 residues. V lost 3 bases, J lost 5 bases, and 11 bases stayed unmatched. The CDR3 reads CASSQDRTSGGATNEQYF. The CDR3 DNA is TGCGCCAGCAGCCAGGACAGGACTAGCGGGGGGGCTACAAACGAGCAGTACTTC.

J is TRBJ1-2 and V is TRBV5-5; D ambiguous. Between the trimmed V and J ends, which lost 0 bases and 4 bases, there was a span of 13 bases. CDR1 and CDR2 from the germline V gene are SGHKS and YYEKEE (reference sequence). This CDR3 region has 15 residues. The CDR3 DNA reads TGTGCCAGCAGCTTGGGGGTCTTTCCAGGCTATGGCTACACCTTC. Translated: CASSLGVFPGYGYTF. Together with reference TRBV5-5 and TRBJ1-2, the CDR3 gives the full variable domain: DAGVTQSPTHLIKTRGQQVTLRCSPISGHKSVSWYQQVLGQGPQFIFQYYEKEERGRGNFPDRFSARQFPNYSSELNVNALLLGDSALYLCASSLGVFPGYGYTFGSGTRLTVV.

For the CDR3, the DNA is TGCGCCAGCAGCTTGCTTCCGGGACAGCCTAATGAAAAACTGTTTTTT. This gives the protein CASSLLPGQPNEKLFF. V is TRBV5-1 and J is TRBJ1-4; 7 positions match TRBD1. The CDR3 spans 16 residues. In germline, CDR1 is SGHRS, CDR2 YFSETQ. Trimming cost V 1 base and J 3 bases; bases outside gene matches: 6.

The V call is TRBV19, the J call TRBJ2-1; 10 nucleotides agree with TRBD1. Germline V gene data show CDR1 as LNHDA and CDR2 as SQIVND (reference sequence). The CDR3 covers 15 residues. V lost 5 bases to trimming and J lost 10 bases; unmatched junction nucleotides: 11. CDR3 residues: CASSDTGTGVDEQFF. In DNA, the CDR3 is TGTGCCAGTAGTGACACCGGGACAGGGGTGGACGAGCAGTTCTTC.

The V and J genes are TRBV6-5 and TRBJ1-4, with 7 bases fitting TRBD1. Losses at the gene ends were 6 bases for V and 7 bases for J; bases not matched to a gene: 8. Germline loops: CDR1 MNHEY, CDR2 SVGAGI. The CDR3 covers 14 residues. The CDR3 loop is CASSQDRWAEKLFF. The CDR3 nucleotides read TGTGCCAGCAGCCAGGACAGGTGGGCTGAAAAACTGTTTTTT.

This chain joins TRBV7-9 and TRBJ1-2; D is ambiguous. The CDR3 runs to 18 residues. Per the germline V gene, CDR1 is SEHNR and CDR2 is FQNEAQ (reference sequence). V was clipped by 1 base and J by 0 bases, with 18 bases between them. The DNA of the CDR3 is TGTGCCAGCAGCTTAGATCGCGGTCCCCCTCACCCTAACTATGGCTACACCTTC. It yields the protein CASSLDRGPPHPNYGYTF.